The present T cell receptor (beta chain) was sequenced within a study of TIL therapy for anti-PD-1-resistant metastatic lung cancer. Time point specified: pre-treatment sample, taken before nivolumab and TIL therapy. Adults with stage 4 NSCLC were enrolled in a phase I trial. Sequencing used immunoSEQ v3. Generated by immunoSEQ multiplex PCR, the TCRdb table keeps only in-frame clones and is missing some. This sample has about 21,000 clones; around 71% occur once, and the top ten carry around 1.8%. The V segment lost 4 bases and the J segment 9 bases; nucleotides outside the gene matches: 4. The germline gives CDR1 SNHLY, CDR2 FYNNEI. The CDR3 extends over 13 amino acids.

This chain uses TRBV2 with TRBJ2-1; 9 positions agree with TRBD2. This sample comprised blood, obtained at baseline. The TCR was taken from a person between 30 and 79 years old with non-small cell lung cancer. The DNA for the CDR3 is TGTGCCAGCAGTGTGGGACTAGCCTTTGAGCAGTTCTTC. Its translation: CASSVGLAFEQFF.